Given below is one T cell receptor (beta chain) in context. In Seattle, patients joined the study during active infection and were tracked longitudinally. With V trimmed by 1 base and J by 3 bases, 5 bases remained unmatched. The germline CDR1 and CDR2 sequences are SGHTA and FQGNSA. This CDR3 has 16 residues. The repertoire was sequenced with immunoSEQ multiplex PCR; TCRdb's copy has only in-frame clones and lacks some. Counted here are 95,000 to 150,000 clones, around 85% occurring once; the ten biggest clones make up 3.2%. These data are taken from a study of blood T cell repertoires in COVID-19. J is TRBJ2-5 and V is TRBV7-2; 10 bases line up with TRBD2. Sequences were obtained from peripheral blood. The receptor was isolated from a woman older than 75 with COVID-19, enrolled during active disease. The CDR3 reads CASSLVAGLAEETQYF. The DNA of the CDR3 is TGTGCCAGCAGCTTAGTAGCTGGACTAGCGGAAGAGACCCAGTACTTC.